The rows below give T cell receptor beta chains drawn from one sample of a study of blood T cell repertoires in COVID-19. The assay was immunoSEQ multiplex PCR, and TCRdb's table has in-frame clones only and misses some. The table lists just over 300,000 clones, roughly 90% of them singletons, with around 9% in the top ten. The material sequenced was PBMCs or T cells enriched from blood (not recorded which). These receptors were taken from a woman aged 18 to 35 who had recovered from COVID-19. Both conserved end residues are trimmed from each CDR3. D genes are given only for firm matches. The size of a clone is reported for some rows only, either as once, few or many, or as a class for expanded clones.

d_gene,j_gene,v_gene,abundance,CDR3aa
.,TRBJ2-3,TRBV28,few,ASTDRTTSTDTQY
.,TRBJ2-1,TRBV6-5,once,ASSYGGHYEQF
.,TRBJ1-1,TRBV29-1,once,SARTVSTEAF
TRBD2,TRBJ2-5,TRBV20-1,many,SATPLAGQY
.,TRBJ1-2,TRBV18,.,ASSPQGPFEDGYT
.,TRBJ2-2,TRBV6-2/TRBV6-3,.,ASSYLRASTGELF
.,TRBJ1-2,TRBV27,.,ASSLTGSGYGYT
.,TRBJ2-1,TRBV7-6,.,ASSLGRGNDEQF
.,TRBJ1-2,TRBV27,.,ASSLSAFRGATYGYT
.,TRBJ2-1,TRBV7-2,.,ASSWASQAQYNEQF
.,TRBJ2-2,TRBV28,.,ASSLSQGTGELF
TRBD1,TRBJ2-2,TRBV4-2,.,ASSQGTGGAGELF
.,TRBJ2-4,TRBV9,.,ASSVDFLAKNIQY
TRBD1,TRBJ1-5,TRBV4-3,.,ASSVDRGPSQPQH
.,TRBJ1-3,TRBV28,.,AGRGSGNTIY
TRBD1,TRBJ1-2,TRBV5-1,once,ASSDRARYGYT
TRBD1,TRBJ1-2,TRBV10-3,few,AINPTIVGTGHGYT
.,TRBJ1-1,TRBV6-1,.,ASSEYLDGEAF
.,TRBJ1-4,TRBV28,.,ASSDSDRSEKLF
.,TRBJ1-1,TRBV5-6,.,ASSPRTRFMNTEAF
.,TRBJ2-2,TRBV3-1/TRBV3-2,.,ASSQGASGELF
TRBD1,TRBJ1-1,TRBV19,.,GAEDRGGAF
.,TRBJ1-6,TRBV7-2,.,ASSYQGVPLH
.,TRBJ1-2,TRBV5-1,few,ASSLASGVTYGYT
TRBD2,TRBJ2-7,TRBV19,.,ASSPFAGGSEQY
.,TRBJ2-1,TRBV30,.,AWRVPPGDEQF
.,TRBJ2-1,TRBV7-3,.,ASSLIGGEANNEQF
.,TRBJ1-2,TRBV7-9,.,ASSLLSGATYGYT
.,TRBJ1-2,TRBV11-2,.,ASRTARNHGYT
.,TRBJ1-1,TRBV7-2,.,ASSLALGRGEAF
.,TRBJ2-1,TRBV7-6,.,ASSLGSSPYNEQF
.,TRBJ2-7,TRBV7-2,.,ASSLGVGTYEQY
.,TRBJ2-6,TRBV27,.,ASSHPGANVLT
TRBD1,TRBJ2-6,TRBV7-9,once,ASSRRGTASSGANVLT
TRBD2,TRBJ2-1,TRBV19,.,ASSIFGTSYEQF
TRBD1,TRBJ1-2,TRBV27,.,ASASTGVYYGYT
TRBD1,TRBJ1-2,TRBV28,.,ASSLGGQGINYGYT
.,TRBJ1-5,TRBV27,.,ASSIEGVSQPQH
TRBD1,TRBJ1-4,TRBV5-6,.,ASSQQGNEKLF
.,TRBJ1-5,TRBV7-2,.,ASSLQSSGPRQPQH
.,TRBJ1-1,TRBV11-1,.,ASSPTLAGAEAF
.,TRBJ1-2,TRBV30,.,AWSGQNYGYT
.,TRBJ1-5,TRBV7-8,.,ASSFGQFSNQPQH
TRBD1,TRBJ1-2,TRBV2,.,ASRGTGGNYGYT
.,TRBJ2-6,TRBV5-1,few,ASSLGPQGLSGANVLT
TRBD2,TRBJ2-1,TRBV5-6,.,ASSWGLGRADNEQF
.,TRBJ2-3,TRBV5-1,.,ASSLDLDTQY
.,TRBJ1-4,TRBV19,.,ASSRAGGTGEKLF
TRBD1,TRBJ1-2,TRBV28,once,ASSPGTDRGRNGYT
TRBD1,TRBJ1-5,TRBV7-9,.,ASSLTGTGGFGEPQH
.,TRBJ1-3,TRBV19,.,ASSISRLGNTIY
.,TRBJ2-4,TRBV24-1,.,ATSDLATKNIQY
.,TRBJ2-3,TRBV28,.,ASKAALLGDTQY